The 19 T cell receptor beta chains listed next were all sequenced from one sample in a study of blood T cell repertoires in COVID-19. Clones were read by immunoSEQ multiplex PCR, and TCRdb kept only the in-frame ones, dropping some. The sample has under 350,000 clones; roughly 85% are singletons. Sequenced sample: peripheral blood. All receptors derive from a human donor in a cohort sampled during active COVID-19.

There are a few counts of this clone. This chain uses TRBV7-8 with TRBJ2-1; the D is unclear. The CDR3 runs to 16 residues. CDR1 SGHVS and CDR2 FQNEAQ come from the germline V gene. Trimming cost V 1 base and J 7 bases, with 17 bases left between them. The chain's CDR3 is CASSLGTSLIGNEQFF. The CDR3 coding sequence is TGTGCCAGCAGCTTAGGCACGTCCCTTATCGGGAATGAGCAGTTCTTC.

The chain recombines TRBV9 with TRBJ2-2; 8 bases are a match to TRBD1. In germline, CDR1 is SGDLS, CDR2 YYNGEE. The CDR3 extends over 15 amino acids. V trimming: 3 bases; J trimming: 6 bases; junction bases outside the gene matches: 7. CDR3 nucleotide sequence: TGTGCCAGCAGCGACGGACAGGGTGCGGCCGGGGAGCTGTTTTTT. Protein: CASSDGQGAAGELFF.

The rearrangement uses TRBV5-4 and TRBJ1-2, with TRBD1 identical over 8 bases. From germline, CDR1 is SGHNT and CDR2 YYREEE (reference sequence). This CDR3 is 15 amino acids long. Germline trimming cut 4 bases from V and 3 bases from J; bases unmatched to any gene: 8. CDR3 loop: CASSVSGGADYGYTF. In nucleotides, the CDR3 is TGTGCCAGCAGCGTTTCAGGGGGCGCAGACTATGGCTACACCTTC.

The rearrangement links TRBV10-2 to TRBJ1-1, with TRBD1 as a possible D gene (5 bases). The CDR3 has 12 amino acids. Trimming removed 7 bases at V and 3 bases at J, with 9 bases between. Per the germline V gene, CDR1 is WSHSY and CDR2 is SAAADI. CDR3: CASKDSHTEAFF. CDR3 coding DNA: TGCGCCAGCAAAGACAGTCACACTGAAGCTTTCTTT.

The V call is TRBV24-1, the J call TRBJ1-1, with D possibly matching TRBD1 (6 bases). This CDR3 comprises 15 residues. The germline V gene encodes CDR1 KGHDR and CDR2 SFDVKD. V lost 7 bases, J lost 1 base, and 15 bases lay in between. DNA of the CDR3: TGTGCCACCAGACGGAGCGGACAGCCGAACACTGAAGCTTTCTTT. This gives the protein CATRRSGQPNTEAFF.

The genes are TRBV18 and TRBJ2-7; TRBD2 agrees at 11 bases. Trimming took 2 bases from V and 3 from J; bases not matched to a gene: 9. CDR3 length: 17 amino acids. From germline, CDR1 is KGHSH and CDR2 LQKENI. This CDR3 is CASSPTGIAGGHYEQYF. The CDR3, as DNA: TGTGCCAGCTCACCAACGGGAATAGCGGGGGGGCACTACGAGCAGTACTTC. Full variable domain (remainder filled in from reference TRBV18 and TRBJ2-7): NAGVMQNPRHLVRRRGQEARLRCSPMKGHSHVYWYRQLPEEGLKFMVYLQKENIIDESGMPKERFSAEFPKEGPSILRIQQVVRGDSAAYFCASSPTGIAGGHYEQYFGPGTRLTVT.

The chain joins TRBV7-3 to TRBJ2-3, with D maybe TRBD2 (6 bases). Germline V CDR1 and CDR2: SGHTA, FQGTGA. CDR3 length: 16 amino acids. V gave up 0 bases and J gave up 4 bases, with 14 bases separating them. The CDR3 DNA is TGTGCCAGCAGCTTAACGCGTGTCCGGGGGTCAGATACGCAGTATTTT. It specifies CASSLTRVRGSDTQYF.

Comments on this clone: Given a much more abundant clone one base away, this may be a read error. This chain uses TRBV5-1 with TRBJ1-1, with 8 bases matching TRBD1. The CDR3 has 14 residues. Per the germline V gene, CDR1 is SGHRS and CDR2 is YFSETQ. Losses at the gene ends were 3 bases for V and 1 base for J; bases not matched to a gene: 2. The DNA for the CDR3 is TGCGCCAGCAGCTGGGGACAGGCGAACACTGAAGCTTTCTTT. Translated, it gives CASSWGQANTEAFF.

V usage is TRBV2 and J usage is TRBJ1-6; possible D gene TRBD1, 5 bases. Trimming stripped 7 bases from V and 10 bases from J, with 23 bases between. Germline assignment: CDR1 SNHLY and CDR2 FYNNEI. The CDR3 is 16 amino acids. This CDR3 is CASNTDPGSASSPLHF. The CDR3 region has the DNA TGTGCCAGCAATACCGATCCAGGGTCGGCATCCTCACCCCTCCACTTT.

The chain joins TRBV27 to TRBJ2-3; 9 bases fit TRBD2. Germline CDR1 and CDR2: MNHEY and SMNVEV (reference sequence). J was trimmed by 1 base and V by 7 bases; bases with no gene match: 3. The CDR3 length is 14 residues. CDR3 protein: CASTRGGGTDTQYF. The DNA of the CDR3 is TGTGCCAGCACGCGGGGGGGAGGCACAGATACGCAGTATTTT.

V is TRBV2 and J is TRBJ1-1; D perhaps matches TRBD1 (5 bases). The V and J ends lost 6 bases and 4 bases respectively, with 21 bases between them. The CDR3 runs to 16 residues. Germline values: CDR1 SNHLY, CDR2 FYNNEI. The CDR3 protein is CASRRRQILNGTEAFF. CDR3 nucleotides: TGTGCCAGCAGACGAAGACAGATTCTGAACGGCACTGAAGCTTTCTTT.

The chain uses TRBV6-5 and TRBJ1-1; TRBD1 is a possible D gene (5 bases). Per the germline V gene, CDR1 is MNHEY and CDR2 is SVGAGI. V gave up 9 bases and J gave up 6 bases, with 14 bases separating them. There are 12 residues in the CDR3. The CDR3: CASFFRDSEAFF. DNA for the CDR3: TGTGCCAGTTTTTTCAGGGACTCTGAAGCTTTCTTT.

The chain joins TRBV5-4 to TRBJ1-6, with D unclear. Per germline, CDR1 SGHNT and CDR2 YYREEE (reference sequence). The length of the CDR3 is 17 residues. V lost 2 bases and J 10 bases, leaving 22 bases between the germline ends. The CDR3 is CASSFIGPGEFTSPLHF. The CDR3 DNA reads TGTGCCAGCAGCTTTATTGGTCCCGGGGAATTTACGTCACCCCTCCACTTT.

The genes are TRBV12-5 and TRBJ2-1, with TRBD1 as a possible D gene (6 bases). This CDR3 has 14 amino acids. Between the trimmed V and J ends, which lost 6 bases and 8 bases, there was a span of 17 bases. Germline CDR1 and CDR2: LGHNT and FRNRAP. In DNA form, the CDR3 reads TGTGCTAGTGGAGGGGCACAGGGTTTCGATGAGCAGTTCTTC. Protein sequence: CASGGAQGFDEQFF.

The CDR3 DNA is TGTGCCAGCAGCTTAATGAGGCCGGACACTGAAGCTTTCTTT. This gives the protein CASSLMRPDTEAFF. The chain employs TRBV11-2 and TRBJ1-1; D gene ambiguous. V was trimmed by 2 bases and J by 3 bases, leaving 10 bases between them. Germline-derived CDR1 and CDR2 are SGHAT and FQNNGV. The CDR3 length is 14 residues.

Concerning this clone itself: Mismatch with germline at one junction end may stem from a read error. CDR3 sequence reads: CATSRDKLYDYTF. In DNA form, the CDR3 reads TGTGCCACCAGTAGGGACAAACTCTATGACTACACCTTC. The rearrangement joins TRBV24-1 to TRBJ1-2; perhaps TRBD1 as D (6 bases). The germline V gene encodes CDR1 KGHDR and CDR2 SFDVKD. The CDR3 is made up of 13 amino acids.

J is TRBJ2-5 and V is TRBV27; 10 bases fit TRBD1. In germline, CDR1 is MNHEY, CDR2 SMNVEV (reference sequence). The CDR3 runs 15 residues. Trimming at V came to 5 bases and at J to 4 bases, leaving 7 bases not matched to a gene. DNA of the CDR3: TGTGCCAGCAGTCCCGGACAGGGGGGGTTAGAGACCCAGTACTTC. This codes for CASSPGQGGLETQYF.

The gene calls are TRBV6-4 and TRBJ2-3; 12 nucleotides line up with TRBD1. CDR1 is MRHNA and CDR2 is SNTAGT in the germline V gene. The CDR3 length is 16 residues. J lost 4 bases, V lost 2 bases, and 4 bases had no gene match. The CDR3 nucleotides read TGTGCCAGCAGTGACGGGGGACAGGGGGCCTCAGATACGCAGTATTTT. This encodes CASSDGGQGASDTQYF.

The V call is TRBV6-5, the J call TRBJ1-1, with D uncertain. CDR3 length: 14 residues. V dropped 0 bases and J dropped 4 bases, with 9 bases sitting between them. CDR1 and CDR2 (germline): MNHEY, SVGAGI. This CDR3 reads CASSYSTGFTEAFF. CDR3 sequence (DNA): TGTGCCAGCAGTTACTCGACGGGGTTCACTGAAGCTTTCTTT.